This TCR beta chain was recovered during a study of memory B cells and T cells in multiple sclerosis. After stimulus-free culture, autoproliferating CFSE-dim and non-proliferating CFSE-high T cells were sequenced separately. 40 million to 50 million CFSE-labeled PBMCs were cultured around 7 days unstimulated, then replicate wells were pooled. CFSE at 0.5 uM labeled the PBMCs, which were then cultured unstimulated. The V gene lost 0 bases and the J gene lost 1 base, with 9 bases spanning the gap. This CDR3 has 15 amino acids. Germline V gene lookup returns CDR1 MNHEY and CDR2 SMNVEV (reference sequence). As to this clone: Its specificity is unknown.

Here immunoSEQ multiplex PCR was the method, and the copy in TCRdb shows in-frame clones only, minus some. The table records 9,000 to 15,000 clones, approximately 84% of them present only once. The clonotype was recovered from a human donor with multiple sclerosis. The chain combines TRBV27 with TRBJ1-2; D gene ambiguous. The specimen sequenced was PBMCs from blood kept in culture. The CDR3 sequence: CASSLSLVSNYGYTF. DNA of the CDR3: TGTGCCAGCAGTTTATCTCTGGTCAGTAACTATGGCTACACCTTC.